A single sample is the source of the 32 T cell receptor beta chains below, sequenced in a study of response to subunit inactivated influenza vaccine. A single record per CDR3 protein comes from TCRdb applying MiXCR to the RT-PCR reads. The sample has over 450,000 distinct CDR3 sequences, 10% to 15% seen once; the top ten hold approximately 14%. The input for sequencing was PBMCs from blood, taken 40 to 50 days after vaccination. These receptor sequences come from a man aged 45-65 years who received an inactivated influenza vaccine.

This clonotype was seen more than once but under ten times. The chain couples TRBV7-9 to TRBJ2-1; TRBD1 might be the D (6 bases). V was trimmed by 3 bases and J by 7 bases, leaving 13 bases between them. The CDR3 sequence is 14 residues long. Germline V gives CDR1 SEHNR, CDR2 FQNEAQ (reference sequence). CDR3 in amino acids: CASSLNRDRNEQFF. Written as DNA, the CDR3 is TGTGCCAGCAGCTTGAACAGGGATCGTAATGAGCAGTTCTTC.

This clonotype was observed a single time. The V gene is TRBV6-2 or TRBV6-3, the J gene TRBJ1-1, with a possible D match to TRBD1 (6 bases). The germline V gene has CDR1 MNHEY and CDR2 SVGEGT. There are 18 residues in the CDR3. Trimming shortened V by 0 bases and J by 0 bases, and 17 bases separated the two germline ends. The CDR3 bases are TGTGCCAGCAGTTACTCGATTGGGGAAGGGGACATGAACACTGAAGCTTTCTTT. Protein: CASSYSIGEGDMNTEAFF.

The V and J genes are TRBV7-8 and TRBJ2-1; possibly TRBD2 for D (6 bases). This CDR3 contains 16 residues. Trimming shortened V by 2 bases and J by 1 base, and 12 bases separated the two germline ends. Germline V gene lookup returns CDR1 SGHVS and CDR2 FQNEAQ. CDR3 region: CASSLSYGRSYNEQFF. CDR3 sequence (DNA): TGTGCCAGCAGCTTATCGTACGGGAGATCCTACAATGAGCAGTTCTTC.

The V call is TRBV7-8, the J call TRBJ2-7; 9 positions match TRBD1. This CDR3 has 12 residues. V was clipped by 7 bases and J by 5 bases; unmatched bases: 3. Germline CDR1 SGHVS, CDR2 FQNEAQ. The CDR3 DNA follows: TGTGCCAGCAAACAGGGGGCTGACGAGCAGTACTTC. This sequence encodes CASKQGADEQYF. The full variable domain, completed using reference TRBV7-8 and TRBJ2-7, is GAGVSQSPRYKVAKRGQDVALRCDPISGHVSLFWYQQALGQGPEFLTYFQNEAQLDKSGLPSDRFFAERPEGSVSTLKIQRTQQEDSAVYLCASKQGADEQYFGPGTRLTVT.

The chain joins TRBV12-3 or TRBV12-4 to TRBJ1-1, with TRBD1 matching over 8 bases. The CDR3 totals 15 residues. Trimming removed 5 bases from V and 1 base from J; junction bases left unmatched: 6. The CDR3 loop reads CASSHDRGKNTEAFF. CDR3 nucleotide sequence: TGTGCCAGCAGTCATGACAGGGGTAAGAACACTGAAGCTTTCTTT.

V gene TRBV10-3 combines with J gene TRBJ2-1; the match to TRBD2 covers 11 bases. CDR3 length: 18 residues. From germline, CDR1 is ENHRY and CDR2 SYGVKD. J lost 0 bases, V lost 10 bases, and 14 bases had no gene match. The CDR3: CATQRLAGNRSSYNEQFF. As DNA, the CDR3 is TGTGCCACCCAAAGACTAGCGGGGAACCGAAGCTCCTACAATGAGCAGTTCTTC.

The chain couples TRBV19 to TRBJ2-1, with 7 positions matching TRBD1. Losses at the gene ends were 3 bases for V and 7 bases for J; bases not matched to a gene: 6. Germline V lookup: CDR1 LNHDA, CDR2 SQIVND (reference sequence). CDR3 length: 14 amino acids. In DNA, the CDR3 is TGTGCCAGTAGTATTACGGGGACAGAAAATGAGCAGTTCTTC. This codes for CASSITGTENEQFF.

V usage is TRBV3-1 and J usage is TRBJ2-1; D might be TRBD1 (5 bases). The CDR3 spans 16 residues. Germline CDR1 LGHDT, CDR2 YNNKEL (reference sequence). Trimming cost V 1 base and J 0 bases, with 10 bases left between them. The CDR3 nucleotides read TGTGCCAGCAGCCAAGGGCCGGACAACTCCTACAATGAGCAGTTCTTC. Translating it yields CASSQGPDNSYNEQFF.

This clonotype turned up a few times. The chain joins TRBV6-2 or TRBV6-3 to TRBJ2-7; D remains ambiguous. The CDR3 contains 11 residues. CDR1 and CDR2 (germline): MNHEY, SVGEGT. The V end lost 8 bases, the J end lost 3 bases, and 8 bases lay between the germline ends. For the CDR3, the DNA is TGTGCCAGCGCAGACCGCTACGAGCAGTACTTC. Translated, it gives CASADRYEQYF.

This clonotype has ten or more counts. The genes are TRBV7-3 and TRBJ2-7, with TRBD2 identical over 10 bases. Germline CDR1 SGHTA, CDR2 FQGTGA. Losses at the gene ends were 1 base for V and 5 bases for J; bases not matched to a gene: 8. This CDR3 has 16 amino acids. The CDR3 region is CASSLKWASGRNEQYF. CDR3 DNA sequence: TGTGCCAGCAGCTTAAAATGGGCTAGCGGGAGAAACGAGCAGTACTTC.

The V and J genes are TRBV6-1 and TRBJ2-7; D is ambiguous. This CDR3 contains 14 residues. Trimming removed 6 bases from V and 4 bases from J, with 16 bases in between. Germline CDR1 and CDR2: MNHNS and SASEGT. Here the CDR3 reads CASSGPFPGYEQYF. DNA of the CDR3: TGTGCCAGCAGCGGGCCGTTCCCCGGATACGAGCAGTACTTC.

The chain couples TRBV4-2 to TRBJ1-2; 8 bases line up with TRBD1. This CDR3 comprises 15 residues. Germline V gives CDR1 LGHNA, CDR2 YNFKEQ. Germline trimming cut 1 base from V and 3 bases from J; bases unmatched to any gene: 4. The CDR3 coding sequence is TGTGCCAGCAGCCAAGGGGCAGGGGGCGACTATGGCTACACCTTC. Protein: CASSQGAGGDYGYTF.

This clonotype was seen a few times. The rearrangement links TRBV12-3 or TRBV12-4 to TRBJ1-2; maybe TRBD1 (5 bases). The CDR3 sequence is 13 residues long. Deletions cut 4 bases from V and 4 bases from J, with 10 bases between. The DNA for the CDR3 is TGTGCCAGCAGTTCGGGGCGGCGCTATGGCTACACCTTC. Translation gives CASSSGRRYGYTF.

In its sample, this clonotype was seen many times. The chain combines TRBV20-1 with TRBJ2-5; D perhaps matches TRBD2 (6 bases). The V gene's germline CDR1 is DFQATT and CDR2 SNEGSKA (reference sequence). The CDR3 extends over 14 amino acids. V lost 0 bases and J lost 4, with 12 bases in between. The CDR3, as DNA: TGCAGTGCTAGAGATATACGGGAGTTAGAGACCCAGTACTTC. Its translation is CSARDIRELETQYF.

This chain uses TRBV15 with TRBJ2-3; D may be TRBD1 or TRBD2 (5 bases each). Trimming removed 6 bases at V and 0 bases at J, with 16 bases between. There are 16 residues in the CDR3. The germline gives CDR1 LNHNV, CDR2 YYDKDF (reference sequence). CDR3 protein: CATRPRGGPSTDTQYF. The CDR3 DNA sequence: TGTGCCACCAGACCCCGGGGCGGCCCTAGCACAGATACGCAGTATTTT.

This clonotype was recorded a few times. This chain joins TRBV10-3 and TRBJ2-2; D is perhaps TRBD1 (6 bases). Germline values: CDR1 ENHRY, CDR2 SYGVKD. The CDR3 loop spans 16 amino acids. Between the trimmed V and J ends, which lost 7 bases and 4 bases, there was a span of 19 bases. The CDR3 region has the DNA TGTGCCATCACGTCGGACCGACAGGCACCCACCGGGGAGCTGTTTTTT. As protein: CAITSDRQAPTGELFF.

This clonotype was seen a handful of times. The J gene is TRBJ2-7, the V gene TRBV29-1; D possibly corresponds to TRBD2 (5 bases). Germline CDR1 reads SQVTM; CDR2 reads ANQGSEA. The CDR3 sequence is 13 residues long. V lost 3 bases, J lost 0 bases, and 9 bases lay in between. Here the CDR3 DNA reads TGCAGCGTTGACTCGGGGTCCTCCTACGAGCAGTACTTC. This gives the protein CSVDSGSSYEQYF.

This clonotype came up many times. The chain employs TRBV7-2 and TRBJ2-2, with 7 bases fitting TRBD1. The CDR3 sequence is 14 residues long. CDR1 and CDR2 (germline): SGHTA, FQGNSA. Trimming took 2 bases from V and 5 from J; bases not matched to a gene: 2. The CDR3 sequence: CASSLQQGTGELFF. Here the CDR3 DNA reads TGTGCCAGCAGCTTACAACAGGGGACCGGGGAGCTGTTTTTT.

The chain recombines TRBV13 with TRBJ2-3, with 10 bases aligning to TRBD2. Germline CDR1 reads PRHDT; CDR2 reads FYEKMQ (reference sequence). This CDR3 region has 18 residues. Trimming removed 4 bases from V and 7 bases from J; junction bases left unmatched: 17. CDR3 amino acids: CASSSSLILAGDRNTQYF. The CDR3 bases are TGTGCCAGCAGCTCGTCGCTGATTCTAGCGGGAGATAGGAATACGCAGTATTTT.

There are many counts of this clonotype. The chain is built from TRBV4-3 and TRBJ2-3, with D tentatively TRBD2 (5 bases). The CDR3 consists of 14 residues. The germline V gene has CDR1 LGHNA and CDR2 YSLEER. Trimming removed 1 base from V and 4 bases from J, with 9 bases in between. As DNA, the CDR3 is TGCGCCAGCAGCCAAGGCGGACTCCCAGATACGCAGTATTTT. Protein: CASSQGGLPDTQYF.

The CDR3 is CASSQGRYSNQPQHF. The CDR3 coding sequence is TGTGCCAGCAGCCAAGGCAGGTATAGCAATCAGCCCCAGCATTTT. The V gene is TRBV3-1, the J gene TRBJ1-5; D not certain. This CDR3 is built from 15 residues. From germline, CDR1 is LGHDT and CDR2 YNNKEL (reference sequence). Trimming cost V 1 base and J 0 bases, with 7 bases left between them.

This clonotype showed up many times. The chain recombines TRBV7-2 with TRBJ2-7; tentative D call: TRBD2 (6 bases). Trimming stripped 8 bases from V and 3 bases from J, with 14 bases between. The germline CDR1 and CDR2 sequences are SGHTA and FQGNSA. This CDR3 region has 13 residues. CDR3 amino acids: CASSRLGSYEQYF. CDR3 nucleotides: TGTGCCAGCTCCCGTCTCGGGAGCTACGAGCAGTACTTC.

The chain couples TRBV6-5 to TRBJ2-1, with D tentatively TRBD2 (5 bases). The V end was cut by 1 base, the J end by 9 bases, with 16 bases between. This CDR3 contains 15 residues. Looked up from germline, CDR1 is MNHEY and CDR2 is SVGAGI. The DNA of the CDR3 is TGTGCCAGCAGTTACTTCGGACTGGGGATGGGTGAGCAGTTCTTC. Translation gives CASSYFGLGMGEQFF.

This chain connects TRBV6-2 or TRBV6-3 to TRBJ1-2; D is uncertain. V lost 0 bases to trimming and J lost 0 bases, with 2 bases between them. The CDR3 consists of 13 residues. The germline CDR1 and CDR2 sequences are MNHEY and SVGEGT. The CDR3 is CASSYSANYGYTF. In DNA form, the CDR3 reads TGTGCCAGCAGTTACTCTGCTAACTATGGCTACACCTTC.

There are many counts of this clonotype. The chain is built from TRBV12-3 or TRBV12-4 and TRBJ2-5; D unclear. The V end was cut by 3 bases, the J end by 1 base, with 6 bases between. This CDR3 comprises 13 residues. The CDR3 bases are TGTGCCAGCAGTTTTATGGGCCAAGAGACCCAGTACTTC. Its protein is CASSFMGQETQYF.

This chain connects TRBV20-1 to TRBJ2-5; D tentatively reads TRBD1 or TRBD2 (5 bases each). Germline CDR1 DFQATT, CDR2 SNEGSKA (reference sequence). Trimming pared 7 bases from V and 4 bases from J, leaving 16 bases between. The CDR3 has 13 amino acids. In DNA form, the CDR3 reads TGCAGTGGGCCCCGACCTGGGACAGAGACCCAGTACTTC. Protein product: CSGPRPGTETQYF.

This clonotype was detected many times. The chain links TRBV5-1 to TRBJ2-3; 9 nucleotides line up with TRBD2. V was clipped by 0 bases and J by 3 bases; unmatched bases: 2. The CDR3 spans 15 residues. CDR1 and CDR2 from the germline V gene are SGHRS and YFSETQ. CDR3 bases: TGCGCCAGCAGCTTGGTTAGCGGGAGAACAGATACGCAGTATTTT. This translates into CASSLVSGRTDTQYF.

This clonotype was seen a few times. CDR3 bases: TGTGCCAGCAGCTCAACTCCGGCGTACAATGAGCAGTTCTTC. This encodes CASSSTPAYNEQFF. The chain uses TRBV7-9 and TRBJ2-1, with unresolved D. Looked up from germline, CDR1 is SEHNR and CDR2 is FQNEAQ (reference sequence). This CDR3 region has 14 residues. V gave up 4 bases and J gave up 4 bases, with 11 bases separating them.

The rearrangement uses TRBV5-4 and TRBJ2-1, with 9 bases identical to TRBD2. Trimming at V came to 1 base and at J to 1 base, leaving 6 bases not matched to a gene. CDR1 and CDR2 (germline): SGHNT, YYREEE (reference sequence). This CDR3 comprises 17 residues. CDR3 sequence (DNA): TGTGCCAGCAGCTTGTGGGTAGCGGGAGCATCCTACAATGAGCAGTTCTTC. Protein: CASSLWVAGASYNEQFF.

V usage is TRBV6-1 and J usage is TRBJ2-7; TRBD1 matches 7 bases. This CDR3 has 17 residues. V trimming: 5 bases; J trimming: 2 bases; junction bases outside the gene matches: 15. Germline loops: CDR1 MNHNS, CDR2 SASEGT. CDR3 protein: CASSLLRDRVIPYEQYF. DNA for the CDR3: TGTGCCAGCAGTCTATTACGCGACAGGGTAATACCCTACGAGCAGTACTTC.

At least ten counts were recorded for this clonotype. The chain links TRBV5-1 to TRBJ2-7; TRBD2 is a possible D gene (6 bases). From germline, CDR1 is SGHRS and CDR2 YFSETQ. The CDR3 has 14 residues. V was clipped by 2 bases and J by 3 bases, with 12 bases between them. This CDR3 reads CASSFPGRSYEQYF. DNA for the CDR3: TGCGCCAGCAGCTTTCCCGGGAGAAGCTACGAGCAGTACTTC.

This clonotype was picked up a small number of times. The chain joins TRBV7-2 to TRBJ2-1, with 10 bases fitting TRBD2. The V gene's germline CDR1 is SGHTA and CDR2 FQGNSA. V lost 5 bases, J lost 4 bases, and 5 bases stayed unmatched. The CDR3 extends over 15 amino acids. The CDR3 sequence is CASSPASGSYNEQFF. CDR3 sequence (DNA): TGTGCCAGCAGCCCCGCTAGCGGGAGTTACAATGAGCAGTTCTTC.